This T cell receptor beta chain was documented in a study of PD-L1 blockade in urothelial cancer. Time point indicated: pretreatment peripheral blood. Using immunoSEQ multiplex PCR, the repertoire was profiled, and TCRdb retains in-frame clones only, with some absent. The table includes roughly 51,000 clones, about 82% detected once. CDR1 SGDLS and CDR2 YYNGEE come from the germline V gene. V was cut by 0 bases and J by 5 bases, with 8 bases left in between. The CDR3 loop spans 13 amino acids. The source material was PBMCs, sampled around atezolizumab (anti-PD-L1) treatment. The origin of this receptor is a man aged 55 to 70 with urothelial cancer. This chain joins TRBV9 and TRBJ1-1, with D uncertain. CDR3 nucleotide sequence: TGTGCCAGCAGCGTAGATTCGGGTACTGAAGCTTTCTTT. It specifies CASSVDSGTEAFF.